This record concerns one T cell receptor beta chain sequence. The antigen this receptor binds is unknown. There are no base qualities to consult, and no much larger clone falls within one base. The sample carries other DNA sequences with the same CDR3. This specimen belongs to a study of blood T cell repertoires in COVID-19 (dated by TCRdb to about 2020). Context from the whole study: Samples covering the acute and convalescent phases of COVID-19 were provided by collaborators in the United States, Italy and Spain. The prospective study material was composed of cDNA or gDNA derived from T cells, B-cell-depleted T cells, or PBMCs. Deeply sampled blood TCRbeta repertoires from subjects exposed to, actively infected with, or recovered from COVID-19 were included in the dataset. The repertoires were released in a freely available public database intended as a resource for research on the immune response to SARS-CoV-2. The samples were drawn from the first 160 participants of the ongoing ImmuneRACE study and from about 1,200 subjects provided by 6 global collaborators. Sample metadata almost always included a de-identified subject ID, COVID-19 status, age in years and sex. Where available, HLA class I and class II types were obtained from metadata supplied by the sample provider rather than from assay-based typing.

The research as a whole found: The amount of clinical and demographic metadata varied by source and participant and was provided uncurated.

TCRbeta CDR3 regions were amplified from genomic DNA by means of the immunoSEQ Assay, a bias-controlled multiplex PCR. Regarding the original processing steps: The number of nucleated cells in each sample was estimated from the amplification of reference gene primers within the assay. To quantify the absolute abundance of each unique TCRbeta CDR3 rearrangement, sequence reads were collapsed and filtered. For each sample, productive Simpson clonality was calculated as the square root of Simpson's diversity index over productive rearrangements. The clones in this table, taken by TCRdb from immuneACCESS, are in-frame only. Not every clone is retained; where verified, under half of the shortfall comes from an unresolved V gene, and the cause of the rest is unknown. V and J calls and clone size are copied from that table; D and trimming were computed from the DNA. The sample contains under 200,000 clones, roughly 85% of them found a single time. The ten largest clones capture 20% to 25% of the sample.

Collaborating institutions collected whole blood in K2EDTA tubes following their own protocols. Collaborator samples were shipped for TCRbeta analysis as frozen whole blood, isolated PBMCs, or DNA extracted from either sample type. The CDR3 has 15 amino acids, counting the end cysteine and phenylalanine. Of all the DNA, just the CDR3 is kept, 45 bases in frame from base 1. CDR1 and CDR2, looked up from the germline V gene, are SGHRS and YFSETQ. V loses 4 bases, J loses 1 base, and the germline ends lie 9 bases apart. The TCR sequence derives from a man in his fifties or sixties with active or convalescent COVID-19. The sequence joins TRBV5-1 to TRBJ1-6; too little of a D gene remains to name it. Material: peripheral blood. The CDR3 protein sequence reads: CASSPDNSYNSPLHF. The DNA sequence is given as TGCGCCAGCAGCCCAGACAATTCCTATAATTCACCCCTCCACTTT.